These T cell receptor beta chains were read from a single sample in a study of T cell responses to AZD1222 COVID-19 vaccine. TCRdb keeps only in-frame clones here, not all; method: immunoSEQ multiplex PCR. The repertoire holds about 150,000 clones, approximately 90% seen once, with approximately 5.1% in the top ten. The starting material was peripheral blood, obtained on day 0 of AZD1222 vaccination. The source of these receptors is an adult in good health. Each CDR3 is given with its conserved first and last residue. Clone size is given for some rows only: seen once, a few or many times, or a class if the clone is expanded.

CDR3: CASSYSGTGESEQFF
size: -
V: TRBV6-5
J: TRBJ2-1

CDR3: CASSQGRNYGYTF
size: -
V: TRBV7-3
J: TRBJ1-2

CDR3: CASSRLDSSYEQYF
size: -
V: TRBV5-8
J: TRBJ2-7

CDR3: CASSYSQGTDTQYF
size: -
V: TRBV6-5
J: TRBJ2-3

CDR3: CASSPPLAGGHYEQFF
size: -
V: TRBV18
J: TRBJ2-1

CDR3: CASSFPGRKTQYF
size: once
V: TRBV28
J: TRBJ2-5

CDR3: CASSLYREDAEAFF
size: -
V: TRBV7-2
J: TRBJ1-1

CDR3: CASSVGRSWQTQYF
size: -
V: TRBV5-1
J: TRBJ2-5

CDR3: CAWSPIPTGYYGYTF
size: many
V: TRBV30
J: TRBJ1-2

CDR3: CASSQDRAGLTYGYTF
size: -
V: TRBV4-2
J: TRBJ1-2

CDR3: CASSVSGRATDTQYF
size: -
V: TRBV9
J: TRBJ2-3

CDR3: CSVEEVDRFNEQFF
size: -
V: TRBV29-1
J: TRBJ2-1

CDR3: CAYLGSNTEAFF
size: -
V: TRBV5-4
J: TRBJ1-1

CDR3: CASSYTSGRGSGELFF
size: once
V: TRBV6-2/TRBV6-3
J: TRBJ2-2

CDR3: CASSESTEQYF
size: -
V: TRBV10-1
J: TRBJ2-3

CDR3: CASRLPGTVSYEQYF
size: once
V: TRBV28
J: TRBJ2-7

CDR3: CASSFTGTGDANTEAFF
size: -
V: TRBV5-1
J: TRBJ1-1

CDR3: CASSLETGKQPQHF
size: -
V: TRBV7-2
J: TRBJ1-5

CDR3: CASSPPGTAREKLFF
size: -
V: TRBV7-9
J: TRBJ1-4

CDR3: CAWTRGTGYSPLHF
size: few
V: TRBV30
J: TRBJ1-6

CDR3: CASSLGAVQFF
size: -
V: TRBV7-2
J: TRBJ2-1

CDR3: CASSRGSGRENYNEQFF
size: -
V: TRBV19
J: TRBJ2-1

CDR3: CAISAGSGGYTF
size: -
V: TRBV10-3
J: TRBJ1-2

CDR3: CASRQDRARTDTQYF
size: -
V: TRBV28
J: TRBJ2-3

CDR3: CTSSQARVNKETQYF
size: once
V: TRBV1
J: TRBJ2-5

CDR3: CASSQEGGNRNEQFF
size: once
V: TRBV4-3
J: TRBJ2-1

CDR3: CASSSIQGAGNTIYF
size: -
V: TRBV11-2
J: TRBJ1-3

CDR3: CASSSALGGEQYF
size: -
V: TRBV7-9
J: TRBJ2-7

CDR3: CASSEERSSQETQYF
size: few
V: TRBV2
J: TRBJ2-5

CDR3: CAWKRPVNNEKLFF
size: few
V: TRBV30
J: TRBJ1-4

CDR3: CAISEGWGWGETGREAEAFF
size: -
V: TRBV10-3
J: TRBJ1-1

CDR3: CASSLYRRNTEAFF
size: once
V: TRBV27
J: TRBJ1-1

CDR3: CASSLAGAEQPQHF
size: -
V: TRBV7-2
J: TRBJ1-5

CDR3: CASSQTDRADRAFF
size: once
V: TRBV18
J: TRBJ1-1

CDR3: CASSVASGANVLTF
size: -
V: TRBV9
J: TRBJ2-6

CDR3: CASSYQGGGLHF
size: -
V: TRBV7-9
J: TRBJ1-6

CDR3: CASSLAFGGSQPQHF
size: -
V: TRBV7-2
J: TRBJ1-5

CDR3: CASTKPVGTQYF
size: -
V: TRBV7-2
J: TRBJ2-5

CDR3: CASRKRQETQYF
size: -
V: TRBV28
J: TRBJ2-5

CDR3: CASSPPARQDVEAFF
size: -
V: TRBV18
J: TRBJ1-1

CDR3: CASSLVTRGLQFF
size: -
V: TRBV7-2
J: TRBJ2-1

CDR3: CASSFGLAIDNEQFF
size: -
V: TRBV11-2
J: TRBJ2-1

CDR3: CSARRRGEQYF
size: -
V: TRBV20-1
J: TRBJ2-7

CDR3: CASSPGVGGWQPQHF
size: -
V: TRBV18
J: TRBJ1-5

CDR3: CASSLGRGSQETQYF
size: -
V: TRBV7-3
J: TRBJ2-5

CDR3: CASSPPDRGYGYTF
size: -
V: TRBV18
J: TRBJ1-2

CDR3: CASSALERDGRDTQYF
size: -
V: TRBV9
J: TRBJ2-3

CDR3: CATNSIRETQYF
size: -
V: TRBV28
J: TRBJ2-5

CDR3: CASRYYRGGNSPLHF
size: -
V: TRBV5-6
J: TRBJ1-6

CDR3: CASSRGQQETQYF
size: -
V: TRBV4-1
J: TRBJ2-5

CDR3: CASSRGQRTGELFF
size: -
V: TRBV11-2
J: TRBJ2-2

CDR3: CASSFTNQETQYF
size: once
V: TRBV28
J: TRBJ2-5

CDR3: CSGSGEGGEKLFF
size: -
V: TRBV29-1
J: TRBJ1-4